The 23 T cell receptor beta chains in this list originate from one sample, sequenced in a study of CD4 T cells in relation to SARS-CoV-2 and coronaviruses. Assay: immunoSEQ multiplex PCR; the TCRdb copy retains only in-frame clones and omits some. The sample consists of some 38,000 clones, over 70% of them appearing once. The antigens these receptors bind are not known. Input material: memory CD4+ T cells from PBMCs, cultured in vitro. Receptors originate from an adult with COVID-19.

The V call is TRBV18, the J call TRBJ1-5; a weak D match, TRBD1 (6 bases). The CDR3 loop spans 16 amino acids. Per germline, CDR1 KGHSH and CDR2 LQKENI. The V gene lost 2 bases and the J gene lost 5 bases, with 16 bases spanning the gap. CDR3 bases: TGTGCCAGCTCACCAGATCGGGGCGCAGGGGATCAGCCCCAGCATTTT. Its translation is CASSPDRGAGDQPQHF.

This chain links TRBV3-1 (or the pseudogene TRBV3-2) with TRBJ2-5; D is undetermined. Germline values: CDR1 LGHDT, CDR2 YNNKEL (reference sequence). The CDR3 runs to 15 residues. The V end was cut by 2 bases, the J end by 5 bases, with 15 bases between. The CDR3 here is CASSQSLGVEETQYF. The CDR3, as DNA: TGTGCCAGCAGCCAATCTCTTGGGGTTGAGGAGACCCAGTACTTC.

The DNA of the CDR3 is TGTGCCAGCAGCTTAGGCGGCTCTGGAAACACCATATATTTT. Protein: CASSLGGSGNTIYF. The V and J genes are TRBV13 and TRBJ1-3; D unclear. The CDR3 runs 14 residues. Between the trimmed V and J ends, which lost 0 bases and 0 bases, there was a span of 3 bases. Germline values: CDR1 PRHDT, CDR2 FYEKMQ (reference sequence).

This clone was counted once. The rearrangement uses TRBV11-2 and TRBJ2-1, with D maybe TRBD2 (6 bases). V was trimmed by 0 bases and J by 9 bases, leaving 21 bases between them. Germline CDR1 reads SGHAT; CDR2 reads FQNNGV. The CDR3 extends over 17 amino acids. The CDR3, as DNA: TGTGCCAGCAGCTTAGATCTGAGGCAGGGAGGAGCAGGTGAGCAGTTCTTC. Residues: CASSLDLRQGGAGEQFF.

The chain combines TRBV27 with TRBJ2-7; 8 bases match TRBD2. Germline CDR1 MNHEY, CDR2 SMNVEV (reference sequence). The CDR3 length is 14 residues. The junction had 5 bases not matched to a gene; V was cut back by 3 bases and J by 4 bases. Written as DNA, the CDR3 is TGTGCCAGCAGTTTGAGCGGGAGCGGTTACGAGCAGTACTTC. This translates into CASSLSGSGYEQYF.

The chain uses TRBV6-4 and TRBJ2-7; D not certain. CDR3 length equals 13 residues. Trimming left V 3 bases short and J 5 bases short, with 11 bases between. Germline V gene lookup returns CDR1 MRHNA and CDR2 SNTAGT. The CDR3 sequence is CASSEGSWDEQYF. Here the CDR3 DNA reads TGTGCCAGCAGTGAAGGTTCGTGGGACGAGCAGTACTTC.

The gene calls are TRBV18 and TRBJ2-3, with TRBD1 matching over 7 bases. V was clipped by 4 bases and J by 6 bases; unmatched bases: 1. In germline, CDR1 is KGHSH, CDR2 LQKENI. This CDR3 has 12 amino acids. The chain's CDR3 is CASSQQGDTQYF. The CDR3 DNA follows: TGTGCCAGCTCACAACAGGGGGATACGCAGTATTTT. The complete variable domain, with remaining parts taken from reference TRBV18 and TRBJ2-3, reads NAGVMQNPRHLVRRRGQEARLRCSPMKGHSHVYWYRQLPEEGLKFMVYLQKENIIDESGMPKERFSAEFPKEGPSILRIQQVVRGDSAAYFCASSQQGDTQYFGPGTRLTVL.

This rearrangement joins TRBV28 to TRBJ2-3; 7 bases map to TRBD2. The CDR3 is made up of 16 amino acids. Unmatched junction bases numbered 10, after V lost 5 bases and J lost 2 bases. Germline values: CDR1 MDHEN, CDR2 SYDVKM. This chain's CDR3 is CASSTSTSASTDTQYF. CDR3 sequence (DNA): TGTGCCAGCAGTACATCTACTAGCGCCTCCACAGATACGCAGTATTTT.

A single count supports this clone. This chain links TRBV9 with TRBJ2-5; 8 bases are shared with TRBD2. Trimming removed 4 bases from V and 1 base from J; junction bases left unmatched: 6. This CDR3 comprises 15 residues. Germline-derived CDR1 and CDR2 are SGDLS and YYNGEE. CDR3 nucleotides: TGTGCCAGCAGCCTGTCCAGCGGGAGCCAAGAGACCCAGTACTTC. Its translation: CASSLSSGSQETQYF. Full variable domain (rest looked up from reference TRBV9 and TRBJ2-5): DSGVTQTPKHLITATGQRVTLRCSPRSGDLSVYWYQQSLDQGLQFLIQYYNGEERAKGNILERFSAQQFPDLHSELNLSSLELGDSALYFCASSLSSGSQETQYFGPGTRLLVL.

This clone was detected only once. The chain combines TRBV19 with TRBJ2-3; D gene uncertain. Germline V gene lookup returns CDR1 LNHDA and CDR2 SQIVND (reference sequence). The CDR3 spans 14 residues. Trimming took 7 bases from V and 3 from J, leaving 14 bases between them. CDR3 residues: CASTPPGQTDTQYF. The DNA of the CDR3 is TGTGCCAGTACCCCTCCCGGCCAGACAGATACGCAGTATTTT.

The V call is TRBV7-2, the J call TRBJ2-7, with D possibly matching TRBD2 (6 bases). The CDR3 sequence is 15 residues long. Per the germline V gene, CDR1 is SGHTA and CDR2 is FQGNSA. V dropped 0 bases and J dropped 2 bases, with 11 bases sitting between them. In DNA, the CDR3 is TGTGCCAGCAGCTTAGCTGGGGACTCGACCTACGAGCAGTACTTC. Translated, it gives CASSLAGDSTYEQYF.

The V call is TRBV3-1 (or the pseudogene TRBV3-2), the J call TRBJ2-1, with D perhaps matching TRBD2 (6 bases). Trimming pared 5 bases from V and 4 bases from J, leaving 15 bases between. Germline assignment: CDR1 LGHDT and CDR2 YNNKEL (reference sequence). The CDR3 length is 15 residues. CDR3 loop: CASSWTPGEYNEQFF. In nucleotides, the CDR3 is TGTGCCAGCAGCTGGACGCCGGGGGAATACAATGAGCAGTTCTTC.

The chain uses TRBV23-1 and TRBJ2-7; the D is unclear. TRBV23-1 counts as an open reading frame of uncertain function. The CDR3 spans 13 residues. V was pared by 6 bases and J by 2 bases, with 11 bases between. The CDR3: CASRHRNPYEQYF. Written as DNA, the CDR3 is TGCGCCAGCAGACACAGAAATCCCTACGAGCAGTACTTC.

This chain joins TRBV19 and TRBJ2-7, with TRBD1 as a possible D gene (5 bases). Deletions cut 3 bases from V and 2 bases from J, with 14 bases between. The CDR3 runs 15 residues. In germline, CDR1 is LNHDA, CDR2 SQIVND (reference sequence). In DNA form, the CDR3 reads TGTGCCAGTAGTATCAGCAGTACAGGTACCTACGAGCAGTACTTC. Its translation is CASSISSTGTYEQYF.

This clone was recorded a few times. This CDR3 reads CASSESRGPPNTGELFF. CDR3 coding DNA: TGCGCCAGCAGTGAGTCGAGAGGCCCACCGAACACCGGGGAGCTGTTTTTT. This chain uses TRBV10-1 with TRBJ2-2; D is undetermined. CDR1 and CDR2 (germline): WNHNN, SYGVQD (reference sequence). The CDR3 totals 17 residues. Trimming pared 0 bases from V and 0 bases from J, leaving 11 bases between.

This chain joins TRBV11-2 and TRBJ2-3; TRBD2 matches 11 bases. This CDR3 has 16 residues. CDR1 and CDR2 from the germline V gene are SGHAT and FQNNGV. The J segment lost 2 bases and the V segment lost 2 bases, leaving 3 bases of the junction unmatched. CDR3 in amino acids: CASSLTSGSFTDTQYF. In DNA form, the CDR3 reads TGTGCCAGCAGCTTAACTAGCGGGAGTTTCACAGATACGCAGTATTTT.

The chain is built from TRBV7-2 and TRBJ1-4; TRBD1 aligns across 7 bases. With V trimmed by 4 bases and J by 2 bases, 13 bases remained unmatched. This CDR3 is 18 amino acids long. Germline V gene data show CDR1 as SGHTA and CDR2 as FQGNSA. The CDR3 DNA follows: TGTGCCAGCAGCTGGGGGACTTCCCCCAGGGGGACTAATGAAAAACTGTTTTTT. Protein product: CASSWGTSPRGTNEKLFF.

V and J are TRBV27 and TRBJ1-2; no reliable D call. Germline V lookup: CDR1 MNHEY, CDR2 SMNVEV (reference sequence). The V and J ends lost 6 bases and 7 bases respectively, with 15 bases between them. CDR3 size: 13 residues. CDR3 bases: TGTGCCAGCAGGCCGGGAGCCGGAGGTGGCTACACCTTC. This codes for CASRPGAGGGYTF.

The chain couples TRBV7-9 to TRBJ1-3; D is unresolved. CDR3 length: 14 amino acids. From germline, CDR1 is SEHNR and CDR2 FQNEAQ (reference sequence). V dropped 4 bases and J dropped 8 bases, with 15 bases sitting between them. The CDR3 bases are TGTGCCAGCAGCTCCCGGGGTAGGAGAGACACCATATATTTT. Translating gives CASSSRGRRDTIYF.

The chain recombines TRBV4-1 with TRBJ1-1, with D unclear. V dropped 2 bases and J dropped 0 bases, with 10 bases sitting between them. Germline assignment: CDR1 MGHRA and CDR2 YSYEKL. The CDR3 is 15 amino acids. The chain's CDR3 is CASSQLAGVNTEAFF. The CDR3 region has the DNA TGCGCCAGCAGCCAACTTGCCGGGGTGAACACTGAAGCTTTCTTT.

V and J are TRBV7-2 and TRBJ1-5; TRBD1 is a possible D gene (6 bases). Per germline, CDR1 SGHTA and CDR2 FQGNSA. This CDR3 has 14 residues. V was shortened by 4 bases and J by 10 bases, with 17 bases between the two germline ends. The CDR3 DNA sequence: TGTGCCAGCAGCTCTGGACAGCCTGGGAGCCCCCAGCATTTT. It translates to CASSSGQPGSPQHF.

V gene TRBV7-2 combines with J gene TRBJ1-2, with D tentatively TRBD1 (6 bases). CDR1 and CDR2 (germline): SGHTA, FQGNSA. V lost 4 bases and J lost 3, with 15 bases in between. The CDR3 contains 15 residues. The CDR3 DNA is TGTGCCAGCAGCTCCAGTTTAAGGGGGGACTATGGCTACACCTTC. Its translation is CASSSSLRGDYGYTF.

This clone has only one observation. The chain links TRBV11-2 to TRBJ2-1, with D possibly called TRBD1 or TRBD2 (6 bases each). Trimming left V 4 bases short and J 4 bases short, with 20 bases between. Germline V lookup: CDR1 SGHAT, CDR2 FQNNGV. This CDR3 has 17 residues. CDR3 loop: CASSSRGRRGSYNEQFF. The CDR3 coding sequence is TGTGCCAGCAGCTCCCGGGGGCGACGGGGGTCGTACAATGAGCAGTTCTTC.